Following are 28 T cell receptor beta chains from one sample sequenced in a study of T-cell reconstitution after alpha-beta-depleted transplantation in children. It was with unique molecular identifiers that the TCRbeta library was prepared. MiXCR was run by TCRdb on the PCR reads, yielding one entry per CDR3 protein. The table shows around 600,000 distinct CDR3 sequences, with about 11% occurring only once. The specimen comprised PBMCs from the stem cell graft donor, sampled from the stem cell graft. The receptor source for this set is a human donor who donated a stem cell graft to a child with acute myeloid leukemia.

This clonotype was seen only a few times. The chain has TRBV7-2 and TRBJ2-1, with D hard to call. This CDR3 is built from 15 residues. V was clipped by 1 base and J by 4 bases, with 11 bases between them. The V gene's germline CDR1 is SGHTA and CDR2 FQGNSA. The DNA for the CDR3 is TGTGCCAGCAGCTTAGGGCCGGTAGGGTACAATGAGCAGTTCTTC. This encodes CASSLGPVGYNEQFF.

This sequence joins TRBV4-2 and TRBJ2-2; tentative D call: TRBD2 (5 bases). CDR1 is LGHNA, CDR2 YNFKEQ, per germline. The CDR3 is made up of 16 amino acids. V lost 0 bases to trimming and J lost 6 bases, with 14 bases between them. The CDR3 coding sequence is TGTGCCAGCAGCCAAGACCGAGGGAGCACGCCCGGGGAGCTGTTTTTT. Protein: CASSQDRGSTPGELFF.

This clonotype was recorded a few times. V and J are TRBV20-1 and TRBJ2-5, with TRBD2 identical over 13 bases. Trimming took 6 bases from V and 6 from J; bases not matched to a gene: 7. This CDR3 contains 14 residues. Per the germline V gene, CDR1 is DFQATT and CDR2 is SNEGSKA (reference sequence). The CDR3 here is CSALGLAGSKTQYF. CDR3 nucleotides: TGCAGTGCCTTGGGACTAGCGGGATCAAAGACCCAGTACTTC.

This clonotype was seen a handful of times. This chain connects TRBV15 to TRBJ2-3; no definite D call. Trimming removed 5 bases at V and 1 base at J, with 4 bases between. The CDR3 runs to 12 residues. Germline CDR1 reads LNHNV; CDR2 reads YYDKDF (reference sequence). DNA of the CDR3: TGTGCCACCAGCCCTGGCACAGATACGCAGTATTTT. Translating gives CATSPGTDTQYF.

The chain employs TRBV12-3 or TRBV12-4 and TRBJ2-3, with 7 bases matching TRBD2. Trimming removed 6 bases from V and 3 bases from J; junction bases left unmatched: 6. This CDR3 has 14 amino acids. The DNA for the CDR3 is TGTGCCAGCAGACCGAGCGGGAAGACAGATACGCAGTATTTT. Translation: CASRPSGKTDTQYF.

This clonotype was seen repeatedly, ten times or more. The CDR3 DNA reads as TGTGCCAGCAGGCACTCAGGACTAGCGGCGAAAAATGAGCAGTTCTTC. Protein product: CASRHSGLAAKNEQFF. The chain carries TRBV28 and TRBJ2-1, with TRBD2 matching 10 bases. V shed 6 bases and J 7 bases; nucleotides not matched to a gene: 12. The CDR3 runs 16 residues. CDR1 is MDHEN and CDR2 is SYDVKM in the germline V gene.

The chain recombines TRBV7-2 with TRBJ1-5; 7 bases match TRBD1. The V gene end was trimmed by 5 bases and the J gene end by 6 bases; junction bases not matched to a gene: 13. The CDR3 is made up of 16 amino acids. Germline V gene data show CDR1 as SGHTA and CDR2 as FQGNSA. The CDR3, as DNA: TGTGCCAGCAGCGGTACAGGGGCCGTAGTGAGTCAGCCCCAGCATTTT. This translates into CASSGTGAVVSQPQHF.

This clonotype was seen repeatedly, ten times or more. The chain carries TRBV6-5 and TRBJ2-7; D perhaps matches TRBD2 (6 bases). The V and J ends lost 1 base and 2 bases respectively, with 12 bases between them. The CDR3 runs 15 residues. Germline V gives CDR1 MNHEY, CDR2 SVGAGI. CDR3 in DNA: TGTGCCAGCAGTTACTTGGGACTCCCGACCTACGAGCAGTACTTC. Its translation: CASSYLGLPTYEQYF.

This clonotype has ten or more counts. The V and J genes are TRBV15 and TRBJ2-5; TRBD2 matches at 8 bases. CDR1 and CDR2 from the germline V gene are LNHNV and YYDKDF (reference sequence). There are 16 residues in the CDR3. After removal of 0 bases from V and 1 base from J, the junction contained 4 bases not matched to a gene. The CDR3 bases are TGTGCCACCAGCAGAGAAGCGGGAGCAGTCCAAGAGACCCAGTACTTC. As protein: CATSREAGAVQETQYF. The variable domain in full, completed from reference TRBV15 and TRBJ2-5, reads DAMVIQNPRYQVTQFGKPVTLSCSQTLNHNVMYWYQQKSSQAPKLLFHYYDKDFNNEADTPDNFQSRRPNTSFCFLDIRSPGLGDTAMYLCATSREAGAVQETQYFGPGTRLLVL.

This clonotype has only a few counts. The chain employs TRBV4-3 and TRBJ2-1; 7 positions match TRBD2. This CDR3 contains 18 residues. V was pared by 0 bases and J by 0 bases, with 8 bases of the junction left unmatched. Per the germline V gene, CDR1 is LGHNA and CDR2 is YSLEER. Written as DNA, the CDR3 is TGCGCCAGCAGCCAAGAAACCGGACTAGGTCCCTCCTACAATGAGCAGTTCTTC. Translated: CASSQETGLGPSYNEQFF.

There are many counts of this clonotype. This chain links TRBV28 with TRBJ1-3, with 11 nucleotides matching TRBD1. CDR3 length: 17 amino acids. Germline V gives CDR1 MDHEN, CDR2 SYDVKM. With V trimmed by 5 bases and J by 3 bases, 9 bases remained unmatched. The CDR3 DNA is TGTGCCAGCAGTATCGGGACAGGGGGTGTCTATGGAAACACCATATATTTT. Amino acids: CASSIGTGGVYGNTIYF.

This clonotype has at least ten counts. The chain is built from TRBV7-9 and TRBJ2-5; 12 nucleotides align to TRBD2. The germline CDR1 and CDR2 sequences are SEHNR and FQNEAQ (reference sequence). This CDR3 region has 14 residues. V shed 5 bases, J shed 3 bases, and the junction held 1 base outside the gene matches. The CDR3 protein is CASSRLAGEETQYF. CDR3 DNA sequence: TGTGCCAGCAGCCGACTAGCGGGAGAAGAGACCCAGTACTTC.

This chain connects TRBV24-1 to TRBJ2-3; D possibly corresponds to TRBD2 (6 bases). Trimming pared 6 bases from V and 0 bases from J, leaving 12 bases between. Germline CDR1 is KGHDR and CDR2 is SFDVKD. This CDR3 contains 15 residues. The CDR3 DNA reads TGTGCCACCAGTCGAGCGGGCACCAGCACAGATACGCAGTATTTT. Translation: CATSRAGTSTDTQYF.

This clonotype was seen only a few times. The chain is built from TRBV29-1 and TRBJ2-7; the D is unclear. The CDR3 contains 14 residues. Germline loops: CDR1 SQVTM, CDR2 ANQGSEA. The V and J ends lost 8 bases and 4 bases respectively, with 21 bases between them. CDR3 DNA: TGCAGCACAAAGGAACAAGGCCGCAAGTACGAGCAGTACTTC. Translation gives CSTKEQGRKYEQYF.

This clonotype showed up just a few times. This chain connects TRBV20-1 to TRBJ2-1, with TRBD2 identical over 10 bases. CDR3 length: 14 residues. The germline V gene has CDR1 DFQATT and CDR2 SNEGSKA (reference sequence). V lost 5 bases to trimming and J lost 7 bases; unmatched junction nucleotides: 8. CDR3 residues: CSAAKASGSNEQFF. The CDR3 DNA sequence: TGCAGTGCTGCCAAGGCTAGCGGGAGTAATGAGCAGTTCTTC.

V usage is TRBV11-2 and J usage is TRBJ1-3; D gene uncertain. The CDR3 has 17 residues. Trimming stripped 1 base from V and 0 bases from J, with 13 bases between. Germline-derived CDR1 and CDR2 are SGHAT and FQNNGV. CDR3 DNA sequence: TGTGCCAGCAGCTTAGTCGGAATAGGAAGCTCTGGAAACACCATATATTTT. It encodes CASSLVGIGSSGNTIYF.

Written as DNA, the CDR3 is TGTGCCAGCAGCTTAAGACCAGGTGCCTCCACCGGGGAGCTGTTTTTT. It codes for CASSLRPGASTGELFF. This chain uses TRBV7-9 with TRBJ2-2, with D hard to call. The length of the CDR3 is 16 residues. V gave up 2 bases and J gave up 4 bases, with 14 bases separating them. Looked up from germline, CDR1 is SEHNR and CDR2 is FQNEAQ (reference sequence).

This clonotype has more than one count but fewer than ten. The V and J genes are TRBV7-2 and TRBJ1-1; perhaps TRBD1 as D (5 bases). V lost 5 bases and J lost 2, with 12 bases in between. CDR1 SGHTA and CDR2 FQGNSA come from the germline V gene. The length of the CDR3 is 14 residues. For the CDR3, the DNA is TGTGCCAGCAGCCCCCCCAGGGTAAACACTGAAGCTTTCTTT. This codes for CASSPPRVNTEAFF.

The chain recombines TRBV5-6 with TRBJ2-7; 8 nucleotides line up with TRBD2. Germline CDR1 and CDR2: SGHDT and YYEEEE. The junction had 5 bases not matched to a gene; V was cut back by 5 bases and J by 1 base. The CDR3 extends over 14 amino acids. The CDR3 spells CASRTREGSYEQYF. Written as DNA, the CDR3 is TGTGCCAGCAGAACCCGGGAGGGTTCCTACGAGCAGTACTTC.

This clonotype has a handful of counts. CDR3: CASSGLPNTGELFF. DNA for the CDR3: TGTGCCAGCAGCGGACTGCCGAACACCGGGGAGCTGTTTTTT. V usage is TRBV27 and J usage is TRBJ2-2, with D tentatively TRBD2 (5 bases). Trimming left V 6 bases short and J 0 bases short, with 8 bases between. From germline, CDR1 is MNHEY and CDR2 SMNVEV (reference sequence). This CDR3 has 14 residues.

The CDR3 DNA is TGCAGTGCACTGACCACGGGGATCAACACCGGGGAGCTGTTTTTT. Its protein product is CSALTTGINTGELFF. The chain links TRBV20-1 to TRBJ2-2, with D perhaps matching TRBD2 (5 bases). The CDR3 is made up of 15 amino acids. With 6 bases removed from V and 2 bases from J, the gap between germline ends came to 16 bases. The germline CDR1 and CDR2 sequences are DFQATT and SNEGSKA (reference sequence).

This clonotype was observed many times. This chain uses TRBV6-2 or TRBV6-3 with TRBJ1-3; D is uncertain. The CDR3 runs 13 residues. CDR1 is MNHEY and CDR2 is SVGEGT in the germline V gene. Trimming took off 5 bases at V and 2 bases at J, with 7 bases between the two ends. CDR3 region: CASSANPGNTIYF. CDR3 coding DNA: TGTGCCAGCAGTGCAAATCCTGGAAACACCATATATTTT.

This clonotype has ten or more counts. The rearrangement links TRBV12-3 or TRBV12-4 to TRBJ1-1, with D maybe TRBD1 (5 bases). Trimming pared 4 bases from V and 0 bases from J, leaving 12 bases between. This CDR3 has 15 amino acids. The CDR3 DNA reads TGTGCCAGCAGTTCGAGGGGTACCCTGAACACTGAAGCTTTCTTT. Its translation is CASSSRGTLNTEAFF.

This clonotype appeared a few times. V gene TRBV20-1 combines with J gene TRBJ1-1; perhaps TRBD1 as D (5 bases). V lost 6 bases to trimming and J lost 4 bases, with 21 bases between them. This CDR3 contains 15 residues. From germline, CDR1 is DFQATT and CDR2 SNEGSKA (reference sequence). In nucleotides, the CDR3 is TGCAGTGCCACCCAAATCGGAGGGGCCGCCACTGAAGCTTTCTTT. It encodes CSATQIGGAATEAFF.

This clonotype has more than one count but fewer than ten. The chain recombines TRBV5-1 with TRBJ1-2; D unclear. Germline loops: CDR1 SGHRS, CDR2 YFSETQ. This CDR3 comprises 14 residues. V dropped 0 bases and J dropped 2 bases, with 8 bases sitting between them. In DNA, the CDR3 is TGCGCCAGCAGCTTGGACGCCAGAAACTATGGCTACACCTTC. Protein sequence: CASSLDARNYGYTF. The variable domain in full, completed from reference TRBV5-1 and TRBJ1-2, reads KAGVTQTPRYLIKTRGQQVTLSCSPISGHRSVSWYQQTPGQGLQFLFEYFSETQRNKGNFPGRFSGRQFSNSRSEMNVSTLELGDSALYLCASSLDARNYGYTFGSGTRLTVV.

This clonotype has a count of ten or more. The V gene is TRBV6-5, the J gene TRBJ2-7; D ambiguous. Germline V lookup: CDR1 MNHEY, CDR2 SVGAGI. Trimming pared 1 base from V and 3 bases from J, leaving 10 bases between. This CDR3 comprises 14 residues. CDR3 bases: TGTGCCAGCAGTTACTTCGCCCGAAACTACGAGCAGTACTTC. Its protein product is CASSYFARNYEQYF.

CDR3 DNA sequence: TGCGCCAGCAGCTTGCCTAGCGGAGGCCCGGCAGATACGCAGTATTTT. This sequence encodes CASSLPSGGPADTQYF. The chain joins TRBV5-1 to TRBJ2-3, with 7 positions matching TRBD2. Looked up from germline, CDR1 is SGHRS and CDR2 is YFSETQ. Trimming at V came to 1 base and at J to 4 bases, leaving 9 bases not matched to a gene. This CDR3 has 16 amino acids.

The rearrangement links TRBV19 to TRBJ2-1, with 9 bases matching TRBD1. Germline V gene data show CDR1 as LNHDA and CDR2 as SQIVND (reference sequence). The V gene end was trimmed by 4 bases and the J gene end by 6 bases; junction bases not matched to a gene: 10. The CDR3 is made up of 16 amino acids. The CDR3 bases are TGTGCCAGTAGTAGTCCTCCGACAGGGGGTACCAATGAGCAGTTCTTC. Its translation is CASSSPPTGGTNEQFF.